This TCR beta chain was documented in a study of T cell changes during pregnancy in multiple sclerosis. The V gene's germline CDR1 is SGHNT and CDR2 YYREEE (reference sequence). Germline trimming cut 0 bases from V and 4 bases from J; bases unmatched to any gene: 10. CDR3 size: 17 residues. Some clones are missing from TCRdb's copy, which holds only in-frame ones; the method was immunoSEQ multiplex PCR. This sample has tens of thousands of clones; about nine tenths occur once, and the top ten carry approximately 1.5%. This material consisted of peripheral blood, taken after pregnancy. The clonotype was recovered from a female donor in good health, enrolled as a control in a pregnancy study. The chain links TRBV5-4 to TRBJ2-1; 7 positions match TRBD1. CDR3 in amino acids: CASSLARGTNLYNEQFF. CDR3 DNA sequence: TGTGCCAGCAGCTTGGCCAGGGGGACAAACCTATACAATGAGCAGTTCTTC.